This T cell receptor (beta chain) was identified during a study of blood T cell repertoires in COVID-19. Sequenced by immunoSEQ multiplex PCR; TCRdb stores in-frame clones only, minus some. This table has about 87,000 clones, 70% to 90% appearing once. Per germline, CDR1 LNHDA and CDR2 SQIVND (reference sequence). This CDR3 contains 17 residues. V dropped 0 bases and J dropped 4; count of bases not matched to a gene: 8. This clonotype originated in a woman at least 80 years old with COVID-19, enrolled during active disease. Sequencing used peripheral blood. The chain links TRBV19 to TRBJ2-5, with 10 bases lining up with TRBD2. CDR3 nucleotides: TGTGCCAGTAGTATAGATCGACGACTAGCGGGCCTAGAGACCCAGTACTTC. This encodes CASSIDRRLAGLETQYF.